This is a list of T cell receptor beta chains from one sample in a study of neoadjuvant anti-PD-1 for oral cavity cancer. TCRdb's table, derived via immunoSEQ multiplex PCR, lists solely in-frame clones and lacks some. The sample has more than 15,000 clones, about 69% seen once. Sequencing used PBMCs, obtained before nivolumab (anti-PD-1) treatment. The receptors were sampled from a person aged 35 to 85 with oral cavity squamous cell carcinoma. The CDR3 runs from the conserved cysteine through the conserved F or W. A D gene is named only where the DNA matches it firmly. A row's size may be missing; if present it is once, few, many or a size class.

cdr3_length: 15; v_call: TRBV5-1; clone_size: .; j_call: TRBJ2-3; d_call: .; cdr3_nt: TGCGCCAGCACCCTGACTGGACAGAGCACAGATACGCAGTATTTT; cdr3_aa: CASTLTGQSTDTQYF
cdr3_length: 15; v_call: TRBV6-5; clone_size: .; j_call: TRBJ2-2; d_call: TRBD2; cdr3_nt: TGTGCCAGCAGTACTGGGGGGGTGGCGGCCGGGGAGCTGTTTTTT; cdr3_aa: CASSTGGVAAGELFF
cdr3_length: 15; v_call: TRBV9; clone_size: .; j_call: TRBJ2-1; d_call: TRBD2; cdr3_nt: TGTGCCAGCAGCGTAGCGGGAGGGGTTTACAATGAGCAGTTCTTC; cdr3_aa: CASSVAGGVYNEQFF
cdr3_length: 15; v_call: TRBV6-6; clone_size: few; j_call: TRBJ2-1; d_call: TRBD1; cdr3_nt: TGTGCCAGCAGTGCCGGGACAGGGAACTACAATGAGCAGTTCTTC; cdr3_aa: CASSAGTGNYNEQFF
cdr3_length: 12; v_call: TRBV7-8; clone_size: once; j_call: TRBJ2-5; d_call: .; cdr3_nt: TGTGCCACCACAAGGGTGAGGGAGACCCAGTACTTC; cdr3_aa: CATTRVRETQYF
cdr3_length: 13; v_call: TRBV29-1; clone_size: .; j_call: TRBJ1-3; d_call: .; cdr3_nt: TGCAGCGTTGTAGGGGGACCTGGAAACACCATATATTTT; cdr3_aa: CSVVGGPGNTIYF
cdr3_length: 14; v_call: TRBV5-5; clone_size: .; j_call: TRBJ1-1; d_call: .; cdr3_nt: TGTGCCAGCAGCTTACAGGCAATGAACACTGAAGCTTTCTTT; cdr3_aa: CASSLQAMNTEAFF
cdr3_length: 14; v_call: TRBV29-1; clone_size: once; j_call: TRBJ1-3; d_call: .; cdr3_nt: TGCAGCGTTGGATCGCCAGGGATGGGAAACACCATATATTTT; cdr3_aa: CSVGSPGMGNTIYF
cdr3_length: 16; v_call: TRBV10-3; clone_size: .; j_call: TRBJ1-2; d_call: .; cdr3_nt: TGTGCCATCAGTGACAACAGCGGGCGAGGAAACTATGGCTACACCTTC; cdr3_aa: CAISDNSGRGNYGYTF
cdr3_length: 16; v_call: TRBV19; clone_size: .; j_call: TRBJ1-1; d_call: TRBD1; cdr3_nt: TGTGCCAGCACCCTCAATACAGGGGCCATGAACACTGAAGCTTTCTTT; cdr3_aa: CASTLNTGAMNTEAFF
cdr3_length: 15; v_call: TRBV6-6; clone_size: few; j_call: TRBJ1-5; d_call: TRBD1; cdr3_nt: TGTGCCAGCAGTACGGGACAGGGGCTAAATCAGCCCCAGCATTTT; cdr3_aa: CASSTGQGLNQPQHF
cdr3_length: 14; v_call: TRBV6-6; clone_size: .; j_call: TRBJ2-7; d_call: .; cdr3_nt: TGTGCCAGCACCGCCGGCCACCGCGCGAGGGAGCAGTACTTC; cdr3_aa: CASTAGHRAREQYF
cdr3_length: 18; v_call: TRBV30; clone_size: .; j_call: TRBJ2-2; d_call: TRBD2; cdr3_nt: TGTGCCTGGAGCGTAAGGGGGGTAGCGGGAGTCATCACCGGGGAGCTGTTTTTT; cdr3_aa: CAWSVRGVAGVITGELFF
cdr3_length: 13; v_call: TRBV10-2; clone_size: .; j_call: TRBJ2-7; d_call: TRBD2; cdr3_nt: TGCGCCAGCAGTTCAGCGGGGGGAGGAGAGCAGTACTTC; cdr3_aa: CASSSAGGGEQYF